The 19 T cell receptor beta chains below come from one sample, sequenced in a study of blood T cells in healthy people across ages. A second 7 to 11 cycle PCR used barcoded and J-beta primers. From the 5' RACE reads, TCRdb called clonotypes with MiXCR, one entry per CDR3 protein. The sample yields about 780,000 distinct CDR3 sequences, around 62% seen once. What was sequenced was blood. These receptors came from a man aged 30-40 years in good health.

The chain joins TRBV15 to TRBJ2-1; D tentatively reads TRBD1 or TRBD2 (6 bases each). The CDR3 length is 18 residues. Germline V gene lookup returns CDR1 LNHNV and CDR2 YYDKDF (reference sequence). Trimming cost V 0 bases and J 12 bases, with 27 bases left between them. CDR3 amino acids: CATSRDSGGGETMGLQFF. The CDR3 DNA sequence: TGTGCCACCAGCAGAGATTCTGGAGGGGGTGAGACAATGGGTTTGCAGTTCTTC. Drawing the rest from reference TRBV15 and TRBJ2-1, the complete variable domain is DAMVIQNPRYQVTQFGKPVTLSCSQTLNHNVMYWYQQKSSQAPKLLFHYYDKDFNNEADTPDNFQSRRPNTSFCFLDIRSPGLGDTAMYLCATSRDSGGGETMGLQFFGPGTRLTVL.

The rearrangement links TRBV7-9 to TRBJ1-1; D is unclear. The CDR3 loop spans 14 amino acids. CDR1 is SEHNR and CDR2 is FQNEAQ in the germline V gene (reference sequence). The V gene lost 3 bases and the J gene lost 1 base, with 9 bases spanning the gap. The CDR3 region has the DNA TGTGCCAGCAGCTTTGCTGAGCAGAACACTGAAGCTTTCTTT. Its protein product is CASSFAEQNTEAFF.

The chain couples TRBV9 to TRBJ1-2; D is undetermined. The CDR3 is 12 amino acids. V was pared by 4 bases and J by 4 bases, with 8 bases between. Looked up from germline, CDR1 is SGDLS and CDR2 is YYNGEE. The CDR3: CASSPPTYGYTF. CDR3 DNA sequence: TGTGCCAGCAGCCCCCCCACCTATGGCTACACCTTC.

This clonotype was counted between two and nine times. The rearrangement links TRBV3-1 to TRBJ2-3, with 10 bases identical to TRBD2. CDR1 is LGHDT, CDR2 YNNKEL, per germline (reference sequence). V lost 0 bases and J lost 6; bases outside the gene matches: 6. The CDR3 totals 16 residues. CDR3 in amino acids: CASSQESGGARDTQYF. CDR3 in DNA: TGTGCCAGCAGCCAAGAGAGCGGGGGGGCCCGGGATACGCAGTATTTT.

The chain couples TRBV27 to TRBJ2-1, with 12 bases aligning to TRBD2. The CDR3 loop spans 18 amino acids. CDR1 MNHEY and CDR2 SMNVEV come from the germline V gene (reference sequence). V lost 8 bases, J lost 3 bases, and 14 bases stayed unmatched. The CDR3 region has the DNA TGTGCCAGCTCTAAGGCTAGCGGGGGGGCGGGGCTCTACAATGAGCAGTTCTTC. Its translation: CASSKASGGAGLYNEQFF.

This chain links TRBV6-5 with TRBJ2-7, with D possibly called TRBD1 or TRBD2 (6 bases each). Trimming removed 6 bases at V and 3 bases at J, with 15 bases between. Germline V CDR1 and CDR2: MNHEY, SVGAGI. The CDR3 has 14 residues. The CDR3 sequence is CASSPDEGGYEQYF. The CDR3 DNA follows: TGTGCCAGCAGCCCGGACGAGGGGGGCTACGAGCAGTACTTC.

The V call is TRBV29-1, the J call TRBJ1-2; 9 bases line up with TRBD1. In germline, CDR1 is SQVTM, CDR2 ANQGSEA. This CDR3 has 15 amino acids. After removal of 2 bases from V and 6 bases from J, the junction contained 10 bases not matched to a gene. The CDR3 region is CSVELPGQGGDGYTF. The CDR3 region has the DNA TGCAGCGTTGAATTACCGGGACAGGGAGGCGATGGCTACACCTTC.

The rearrangement uses TRBV4-2 and TRBJ2-3; 9 bases agree with TRBD2. CDR3 length: 15 residues. The V segment lost 0 bases and the J segment 11 bases; nucleotides outside the gene matches: 9. Germline assignment: CDR1 LGHNA and CDR2 YNFKEQ. CDR3 DNA sequence: TGTGCCAGCAGCCAAGACGGCGGGGGGGCCTATTGGCAGTATTTT. This encodes CASSQDGGGAYWQYF.

Concerning this clonotype itself: One end of the junction does not line up with germline, which may come from a read error. The genes are TRBV4-1 and TRBJ1-1; no reliable D call. CDR3 length equals 13 residues. Germline CDR1 and CDR2: MGHRA and YSYEKL. The DNA of the CDR3 is TGCGCCAGCAGCCAAATCATGAACACTGAAGTTTTCTTT. Protein sequence: CASSQIMNTEVFF.

The chain couples TRBV29-1 to TRBJ2-1; perhaps TRBD1 as D (5 bases). Germline values: CDR1 SQVTM, CDR2 ANQGSEA. The V end lost 6 bases, the J end lost 2 bases, and 14 bases lay between the germline ends. The CDR3 is 14 residues long. The CDR3 spells CSVEQAGTYNEQFF. The CDR3 bases are TGCAGCGTCGAACAGGCTGGGACCTACAATGAGCAGTTCTTC.

The chain couples TRBV6-6 to TRBJ2-7; 7 bases line up with TRBD1. With 6 bases clipped from V and 5 bases from J, the junction kept 10 bases outside the gene matches. The germline CDR1 and CDR2 sequences are MNHNY and SVGAGI (reference sequence). This CDR3 has 14 residues. CDR3 in amino acids: CASRKGQNVNEQYF. The CDR3 nucleotides read TGTGCCAGCAGAAAGGGACAGAACGTAAACGAGCAGTACTTC.

This clonotype was found once. V and J are TRBV11-1 and TRBJ2-1; D is perhaps TRBD1 (5 bases). V was trimmed by 1 base and J by 4 bases, leaving 11 bases between them. The germline V gene has CDR1 SGHAT and CDR2 FQDESV (reference sequence). This CDR3 contains 15 residues. CDR3 in amino acids: CASSLVTGQYNEQFF. The CDR3 DNA follows: TGTGCCAGCAGCTTAGTAACAGGTCAATACAATGAGCAGTTCTTC. Complete variable domain (other parts from reference TRBV11-1 and TRBJ2-1): EAEVAQSPRYKITEKSQAVAFWCDPISGHATLYWYRQILGQGPELLVQFQDESVVDDSQLPKDRFSAERLKGVDSTLKIQPAELGDSAMYLCASSLVTGQYNEQFFGPGTRLTVL.

This clonotype was detected a few times. V is TRBV15 and J is TRBJ2-1, with 7 bases that match TRBD2. V dropped 7 bases and J dropped 6; count of bases not matched to a gene: 15. Germline-derived CDR1 and CDR2 are LNHNV and YYDKDF (reference sequence). The CDR3 runs 16 residues. The CDR3 DNA is TGTGCCACCACACTGAACTTGGGGGGGGTCCGCAATGAGCAGTTCTTC. Protein: CATTLNLGGVRNEQFF.

The genes are TRBV29-1 and TRBJ2-7, with a tentative D call TRBD2 (6 bases). Between the trimmed V and J ends, which lost 7 bases and 2 bases, there was a span of 15 bases. The CDR3 consists of 13 residues. Germline loops: CDR1 SQVTM, CDR2 ANQGSEA. The CDR3 protein is CSARGGETYEQYF. CDR3 DNA sequence: TGCAGCGCTAGGGGCGGGGAGACCTACGAGCAGTACTTC.

V gene TRBV9 combines with J gene TRBJ2-3, with 7 bases matching TRBD2. This CDR3 has 16 amino acids. V gave up 3 bases and J gave up 1 base; unmatched junction bases: 8. Germline V gene lookup returns CDR1 SGDLS and CDR2 YYNGEE. The CDR3 loop reads CASSAALAQGTDTQYF. As DNA, the CDR3 is TGTGCCAGCAGCGCAGCACTAGCGCAGGGCACAGATACGCAGTATTTT. Looking up the rest from reference TRBV9 and TRBJ2-3 gives the full variable domain: DSGVTQTPKHLITATGQRVTLRCSPRSGDLSVYWYQQSLDQGLQFLIQYYNGEERAKGNILERFSAQQFPDLHSELNLSSLELGDSALYFCASSAALAQGTDTQYFGPGTRLTVL.

The rearrangement uses TRBV6-2 or TRBV6-3 and TRBJ2-7, with 8 positions matching TRBD2. TRBJ2-5 explains the end of the DNA better; the J call may be wrong. Germline-derived CDR1 and CDR2 are MNHEY and SVGEGT. The CDR3 is 15 residues long. For the CDR3, the DNA is TGTGCCACCGACCCGGGACTAGGGGGGGTGAAGACCCAGTACTTC. It translates to CATDPGLGGVKTQYF.

V gene TRBV20-1 combines with J gene TRBJ2-7; D uncertain. The ends were cut back, 1 base at V and 7 bases at J, with 11 bases in the middle. Germline loops: CDR1 DFQATT, CDR2 SNEGSKA (reference sequence). The length of the CDR3 is 12 residues. CDR3: CSARVFLWEQYF. The CDR3 DNA follows: TGCAGTGCTAGAGTCTTTCTATGGGAGCAGTACTTC.

The chain links TRBV27 to TRBJ2-1; tentatively, D is TRBD2 (6 bases). Germline V gene lookup returns CDR1 MNHEY and CDR2 SMNVEV (reference sequence). Between the trimmed V and J ends, which lost 3 bases and 9 bases, there was a span of 12 bases. The length of the CDR3 is 13 residues. CDR3 amino acids: CASSFTSSGEQFF. The CDR3 DNA reads TGTGCCAGCAGTTTCACTAGCAGTGGTGAGCAGTTCTTC.

This rearrangement joins TRBV7-7 to TRBJ2-3; 9 bases align to TRBD1. V dropped 5 bases and J dropped 14; count of bases not matched to a gene: 8. CDR3 length: 12 amino acids. The germline V gene has CDR1 SSHAT and CDR2 FNYEAQ (reference sequence). In nucleotides, the CDR3 is TGTGCCAGCAGCCCGCGGACAGGGGTCGGGTATTTT. It codes for CASSPRTGVGYF. Looking up the rest from reference TRBV7-7 and TRBJ2-3 gives the full variable domain: GAGVSQSPRYKVTKRGQDVTLRCDPISSHATLYWYQQALGQGPEFLTYFNYEAQPDKSGLPSDRFSAERPEGSISTLTIQRTEQRDSAMYRCASSPRTGVGYFGPGTRLTVL.